This T cell receptor (beta chain) was captured by sequencing in a study of neoadjuvant anti-PD-1 for oral cavity cancer. Broader study findings: Treg/Th17 ratio rose with pretreatment blood and fell with post-treatment tumor TCRbeta clonality.

The CDR3 loop spans 17 amino acids. V shed 3 bases and J shed 0 bases, with 15 bases lying between them. The germline CDR1 and CDR2 sequences are SSHAT and FNYEAQ (reference sequence). Patients had newly diagnosed, untreated stage II-IVA oral cavity squamous cell carcinoma. The protocol was immunoSEQ multiplex PCR, while the TCRdb copy is restricted to in-frame clones and leaves out a portion. Here the sample spans 11,000 to 15,000 clones, 70% to 75% being singletons. With respect to this clone: Its antigen remains unknown.

The sequence was obtained from a person between 40 and 85 years old with oral cavity squamous cell carcinoma. The V call is TRBV7-7, the J call TRBJ2-1, with D hard to call. This specimen was PBMCs, taken before nivolumab (anti-PD-1) treatment. DNA of the CDR3: TGTGCCAGCAGCTTTTCTATTTGGCGGAGCTCCTACAATGAGCAGTTCTTC. This translates into CASSFSIWRSSYNEQFF.